This TCR beta chain was sequenced in a study of T-cell memory formation after mild COVID-19. On the study more broadly: Across donors, TCR clusters were largely donor specific.

This CDR3 has 14 residues. With V trimmed by 5 bases and J by 10 bases, 8 bases remained unmatched. Germline V gene lookup returns CDR1 SGHVS and CDR2 FNYEAQ. A 5'RACE reaction primed in the constant segment made cDNA libraries of TCR alpha and TCR beta, and these carried sample barcodes and UMIs. TCRdb called the 5' RACE reads again in MiXCR, with one record for every CDR3 protein. This table has roughly 350,000 distinct CDR3 sequences, roughly 13% appearing once. Study outcomes and limitations: Nothing confirmed that second-wave clones peaking on day 37 were specific for SARS-CoV-2. CD4+ contracting clones were mainly CM and EM; CD8+ ones, EMRA.

This clonotype has just a few counts. Its specificity is unknown. Sequenced input: PBMCs or a T cell subset sorted from them (not recorded which). This clonotype originated in a man in his late teens or twenties who had mild COVID-19 (a few samples of this study predate the infection). Cell type and time point are not known. The chain links TRBV7-6 to TRBJ2-1; 10 bases fit TRBD2. The CDR3 region has the DNA TGTGCCAGCAGCCCAGCCCGACTAGCGGGCGAGCAGTTCTTC. It yields the protein CASSPARLAGEQFF. Combining the CDR3 with reference TRBV7-6 and TRBJ2-1 gives the whole variable domain GAGVSQSPRYKVTKRGQDVALRCDPISGHVSLYWYRQALGQGPEFLTYFNYEAQQDKSGLPNDRFSAERPEGSISTLTIQRTEQRDSAMYRCASSPARLAGEQFFGPGTRLTVL.